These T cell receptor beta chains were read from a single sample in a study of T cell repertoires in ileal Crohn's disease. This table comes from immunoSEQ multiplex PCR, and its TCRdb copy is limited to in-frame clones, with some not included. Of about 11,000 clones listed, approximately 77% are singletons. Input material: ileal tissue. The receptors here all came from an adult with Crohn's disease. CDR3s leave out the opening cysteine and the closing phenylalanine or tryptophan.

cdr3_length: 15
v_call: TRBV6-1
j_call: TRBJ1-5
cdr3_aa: ASSEADNRFSNQPQH

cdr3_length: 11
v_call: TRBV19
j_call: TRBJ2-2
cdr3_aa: ASHRGRTGELF

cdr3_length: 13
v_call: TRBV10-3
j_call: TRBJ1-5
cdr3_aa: AIKERQGDNQPQH

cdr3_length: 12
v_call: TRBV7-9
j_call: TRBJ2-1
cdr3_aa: ASNGGERVNEQF

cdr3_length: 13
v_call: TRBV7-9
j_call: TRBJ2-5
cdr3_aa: ASSLAETSGETQY

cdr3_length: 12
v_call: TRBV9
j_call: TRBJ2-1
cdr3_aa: ASSFRDRGREQF

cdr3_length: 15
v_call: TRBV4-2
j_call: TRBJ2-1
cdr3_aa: ASSQDWTAGGYNEQF

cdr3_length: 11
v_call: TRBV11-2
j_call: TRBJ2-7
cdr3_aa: ASSSDSHPEQY

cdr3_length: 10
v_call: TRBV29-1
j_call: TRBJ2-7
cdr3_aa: SVGRVGREQY

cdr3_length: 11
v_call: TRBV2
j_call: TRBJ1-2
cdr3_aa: ASRPGGGYGYT

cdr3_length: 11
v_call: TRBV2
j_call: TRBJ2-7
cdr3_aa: ASKGDLQYEQY

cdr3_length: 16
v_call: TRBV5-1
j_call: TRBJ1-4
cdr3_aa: ASSLVGTGGPHGEKLF

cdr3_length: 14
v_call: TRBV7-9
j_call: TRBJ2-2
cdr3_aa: ASSQLQGSGDGELF

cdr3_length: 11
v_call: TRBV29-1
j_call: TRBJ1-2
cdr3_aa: SVEDRGDYGYT

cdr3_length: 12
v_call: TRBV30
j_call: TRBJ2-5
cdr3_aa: AWKEGWGQETQY

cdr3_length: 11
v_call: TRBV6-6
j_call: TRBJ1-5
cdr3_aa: ASSRQLGQPQH

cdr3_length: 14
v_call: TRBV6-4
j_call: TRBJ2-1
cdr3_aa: ASSAAALANNNEQF

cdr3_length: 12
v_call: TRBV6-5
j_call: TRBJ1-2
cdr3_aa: ASSYSSRNYGYT

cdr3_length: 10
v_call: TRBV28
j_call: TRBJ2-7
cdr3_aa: ASRTGSYEQY

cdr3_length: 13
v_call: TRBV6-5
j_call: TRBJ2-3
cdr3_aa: ASSLAGGSTDTQY

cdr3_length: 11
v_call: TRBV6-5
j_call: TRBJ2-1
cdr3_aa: ASKAGSYNEQF

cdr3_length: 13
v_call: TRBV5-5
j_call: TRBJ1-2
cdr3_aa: ASSLAGATGYGYT

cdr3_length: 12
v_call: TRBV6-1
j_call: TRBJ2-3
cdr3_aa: ASSEKVETDTQY

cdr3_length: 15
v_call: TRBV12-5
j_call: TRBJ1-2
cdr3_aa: ASATDAAGEANYGYT

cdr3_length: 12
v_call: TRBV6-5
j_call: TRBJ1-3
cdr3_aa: ASRRTRTGNTIY

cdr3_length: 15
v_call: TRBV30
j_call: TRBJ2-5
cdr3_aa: AWTVGTSGMGGETQY

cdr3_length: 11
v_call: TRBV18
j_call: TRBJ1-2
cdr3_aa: ASSLSEDYGYT

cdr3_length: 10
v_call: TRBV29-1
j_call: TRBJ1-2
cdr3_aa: SVGQAGYGYT

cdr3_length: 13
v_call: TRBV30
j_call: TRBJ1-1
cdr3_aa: AWALPTGSNTEAF

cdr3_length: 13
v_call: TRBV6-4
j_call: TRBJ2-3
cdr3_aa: ASSVRAGGADTQY

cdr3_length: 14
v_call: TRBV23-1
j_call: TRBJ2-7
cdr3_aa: ASSQWRDRTLDEQY

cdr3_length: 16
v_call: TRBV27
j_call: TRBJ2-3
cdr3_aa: ASSPAEREPIWGDTQY

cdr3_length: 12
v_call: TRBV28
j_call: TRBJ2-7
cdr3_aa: ASSGQQPPYEQY